This record concerns one TCR beta chain sequence. What it binds is unknown. This sample is drawn from a study of CXCR3-negative and CXCR3-positive naive CD8 T cells. Study as a whole: The libraries yielded 130 million to 150 million TRB reads, about 1.5 +/- 0.3 million each. Study-wide results and caveats: Naive subsets were similarly diverse, while memory CD8+ repertoires were much less diverse. Naive cells that were CXCR3-negative or CXCR3-positive used TRBV-TRBJ genes alike, while memory cells diverged. CXCR3-positive naive cells had more hydrophobic TRB CDR3s than CXCR3-negative naive cells.

Definition of naive CD8+ T cells rested on a CD45RO-CCR7+CD27+CD95- profile. The germline gives CDR1 MNHEY, CDR2 SVGEGT. This CDR3 region has 15 residues. TRB cDNA libraries were made by UMI-labeled 5' RACE. Reprocessing the 5' RACE reads, TCRdb reports a single entry for every CDR3 protein and omits DNA. Its table records approximately 65,000 distinct CDR3 sequences. This chain links TRBV6-2 or TRBV6-3 with TRBJ2-7. The TCR was taken from a human donor in good health. Some clones in this sample may be carry-over from other donors' samples. Material: naive CXCR3+ CD8+ T cells from blood. Noted subset: CD45RO-CCR7+CD27+CD95- naive CD8+ T cells expressing CXCR3 (TNR3+). The chain's CDR3 is CASSYRSASSYEQYF.